The clone carrying this T cell receptor (beta chain) was observed a handful of times. The primer mix had 60 Vbeta and 13 Jbeta primers. Method: immunoSEQ multiplex PCR; TCRdb's copy keeps in-frame clones and lacks some. The sample holds 130,000 or so clones; about 80% are singletons and the top ten take more than 3%. The sample originates from a study of cytomegalovirus exposure and HLA in healthy donors. Germline V gene data show CDR1 as SGHTA and CDR2 as FQGTGA. Between the trimmed V and J ends, which lost 1 base and 3 bases, there was a span of 9 bases. The CDR3 totals 15 residues. The sequencing input was PBMCs. The V gene is TRBV7-3, the J gene TRBJ2-2, with TRBD1 as a possible D gene (6 bases). This TCR was sampled from a young man in good health and CMV-seronegative. The CDR3, as DNA: TGTGCCAGCAGCTTAATGGGACAAGACACCGGGGAGCTGTTTTTT. This encodes CASSLMGQDTGELFF.